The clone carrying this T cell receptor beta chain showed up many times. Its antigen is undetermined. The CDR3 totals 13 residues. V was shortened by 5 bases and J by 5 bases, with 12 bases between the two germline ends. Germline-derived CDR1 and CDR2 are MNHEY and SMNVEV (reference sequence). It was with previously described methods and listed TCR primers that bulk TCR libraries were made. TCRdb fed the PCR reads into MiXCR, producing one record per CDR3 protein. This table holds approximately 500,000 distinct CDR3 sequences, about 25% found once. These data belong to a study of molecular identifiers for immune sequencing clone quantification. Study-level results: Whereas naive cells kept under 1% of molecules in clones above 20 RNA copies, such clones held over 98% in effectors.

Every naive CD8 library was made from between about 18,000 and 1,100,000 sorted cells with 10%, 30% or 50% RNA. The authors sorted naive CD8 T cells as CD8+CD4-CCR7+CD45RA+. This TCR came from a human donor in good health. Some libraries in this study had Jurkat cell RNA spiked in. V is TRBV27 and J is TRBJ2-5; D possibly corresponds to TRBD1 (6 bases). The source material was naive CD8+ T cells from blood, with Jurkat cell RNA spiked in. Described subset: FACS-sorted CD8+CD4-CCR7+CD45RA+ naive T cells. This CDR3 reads CASSLQGLETQYF. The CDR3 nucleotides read TGTGCCAGCAGTCTACAGGGTTTGGAGACCCAGTACTTC.